This entry lists 25 T cell receptor beta chains sequenced from one sample in a study of Ad26.COV2.S vaccination and SARS-CoV-2 variants (dated by TCRdb to the early 2020s). Receptor amplification or capture employed the immunoSEQ multiplex PCR assay. The table was pulled from immuneACCESS by TCRdb, which kept in-frame rearrangements only. Such tables lose some clones; where checked, under half of the loss comes from unresolved V genes, and the rest has no known cause. Here the sample has roughly 180,000 clones; around 88% occur a single time. Over 4.5% of the sample belongs to the ten largest clones. Explained via the paper, the time point label denotes: individuals recovered from natural SARS-CoV-2 infection. The material sequenced was peripheral blood, taken after recovery from COVID-19. These TCRs come from a human donor who had recovered from COVID-19.

CDR3 DNA: TGTGCCAGCAGCTTCCTTGGACTAGCGGGAGGAGGAACCCAGTACTTC. Amino acids: CASSFLGLAGGGTQYF. V gene TRBV7-9 combines with J gene TRBJ2-5, with 14 bases that match TRBD2. The ends lost 3 bases at V and 8 bases at J; junction bases unmatched: 8. The CDR3 is made up of 16 amino acids. Germline CDR1 SEHNR, CDR2 FQNEAQ (reference sequence). Based on the CDR3 plus reference TRBV7-9 and TRBJ2-5, the full variable domain is DTGVSQNPRHKITKRGQNVTFRCDPISEHNRLYWYRQTLGQGPEFLTYFQNEAQLEKSRLLSDRFSAERPKGSFSTLEIQRTEQGDSAMYLCASSFLGLAGGGTQYFGPGTRLLVL.

The chain recombines TRBV2 with TRBJ2-5; a possible D gene is TRBD1 (5 bases). This CDR3 contains 13 residues. CDR1 is SNHLY and CDR2 is FYNNEI in the germline V gene. V gave up 4 bases and J gave up 6 bases, with 12 bases separating them. In nucleotides, the CDR3 is TGTGCCAGCAGTGCGGACATAGGCCAGACCCAGTACTTC. Encoded protein: CASSADIGQTQYF.

This chain links TRBV5-6 with TRBJ2-6; D might be TRBD1 (6 bases). Trimming cost V 4 bases and J 0 bases, with 17 bases left between them. In germline, CDR1 is SGHDT, CDR2 YYEEEE. CDR3 size: 18 residues. The CDR3 loop reads CASSHRDTGFSGANVLTF. The CDR3 DNA reads TGTGCCAGCAGCCACCGGGACACTGGTTTCTCTGGGGCCAACGTCCTGACTTTC.

This clone occurred once. The V gene is TRBV30, the J gene TRBJ2-7, with D unresolved. V lost 2 bases and J 2 bases, leaving 16 bases between the germline ends. This CDR3 has 15 residues. Germline V gives CDR1 GTSNPN, CDR2 SVGIG (reference sequence). The CDR3 is CAWSPTDLVAYEQYF. CDR3 in DNA: TGTGCCTGGAGTCCCACAGATCTGGTCGCCTACGAGCAGTACTTC.

CDR3 bases: TGTGCCAGCAGAGGGTTGGGCGCAAAAAACATTCAGTACTTC. Amino acid sequence: CASRGLGAKNIQYF. The rearrangement joins TRBV6-5 to TRBJ2-4; D not resolved. This CDR3 contains 14 residues. Trimming removed 6 bases at V and 4 bases at J, with 13 bases between. In germline, CDR1 is MNHEY, CDR2 SVGAGI.

The V gene is TRBV2, the J gene TRBJ1-2, with no clear D. The CDR3 spans 13 residues. Germline V gives CDR1 SNHLY, CDR2 FYNNEI. Trimming stripped 4 bases from V and 4 bases from J, with 10 bases between. CDR3 residues: CASSVQEGYGYTF. CDR3 DNA sequence: TGTGCCAGCAGTGTCCAGGAGGGCTATGGCTACACCTTC.

The rearrangement joins TRBV9 to TRBJ1-6; D gene unclear. Trimming removed 0 bases at V and 0 bases at J, with 10 bases between. CDR1 is SGDLS and CDR2 is YYNGEE in the germline V gene. This CDR3 comprises 17 residues. CDR3 loop: CASSVGLSSSYNSPLHF. DNA for the CDR3: TGTGCCAGCAGCGTAGGACTTTCGAGCTCCTATAATTCACCCCTCCACTTT.

The sample holds one count of this clone. The genes are TRBV11-2 and TRBJ1-2, with TRBD1 identical over 8 bases. The junction had 8 bases not matched to a gene; V was cut back by 4 bases and J by 4 bases. The CDR3 covers 15 residues. CDR1 is SGHAT and CDR2 is FQNNGV in the germline V gene. The CDR3 loop reads CASSSIRTGTYGYTF. Written as DNA, the CDR3 is TGTGCCAGCAGCTCTATTCGGACAGGGACCTATGGCTACACCTTC. Variable domain in full (rest from reference TRBV11-2 and TRBJ1-2): EAGVAQSPRYKIIEKRQSVAFWCNPISGHATLYWYQQILGQGPKLLIQFQNNGVVDDSQLPKDRFSAERLKGVDSTLKIQPAKLEDSAVYLCASSSIRTGTYGYTFGSGTRLTVV.

This chain connects TRBV25-1 to TRBJ1-2, with D unclear. V lost 6 bases and J 4 bases, leaving 6 bases between the germline ends. The CDR3 sequence is 11 residues long. The germline V gene has CDR1 MGHDK and CDR2 SYGVNS. CDR3 amino acids: CASSLGYGYTF. In DNA, the CDR3 is TGTGCCAGCAGCTTGGGCTATGGCTACACCTTC.

The chain recombines TRBV6-5 with TRBJ2-7; 7 bases are a match to TRBD2. The CDR3 consists of 13 residues. Germline-derived CDR1 and CDR2 are MNHEY and SVGAGI. The V and J ends lost 8 bases and 10 bases, in that order; junction bases with no gene match: 14. The CDR3 region has the DNA TGTGCCAGCGAGGCAGGGAGGGTTGGGAGACAGTACTTC. Its translation is CASEAGRVGRQYF.

The V and J genes are TRBV25-1 and TRBJ2-3; D possibly corresponds to TRBD1 (5 bases). The germline V gene has CDR1 MGHDK and CDR2 SYGVNS. CDR3 length equals 14 residues. The V gene lost 5 bases and the J gene lost 5 bases, with 14 bases spanning the gap. The CDR3 reads CASSSPTARDTQYF. DNA for the CDR3: TGTGCCAGCAGTTCACCGACAGCTAGAGATACGCAGTATTTT.

For the CDR3, the DNA is TGCAGCGTAGTACCGGGGGCCTATGGCTACACCTTC. It yields the protein CSVVPGAYGYTF. This chain uses TRBV29-1 with TRBJ1-2, with D tentatively TRBD1 (6 bases). Trimming cost V 6 bases and J 4 bases, with 12 bases left between them. Germline CDR1 and CDR2: SQVTM and ANQGSEA. The CDR3 sequence is 12 residues long.

The chain combines TRBV7-3 with TRBJ2-5; 15 bases match TRBD2. This CDR3 region has 17 residues. V shed 5 bases and J 4 bases; nucleotides not matched to a gene: 8. CDR1 and CDR2 from the germline V gene are SGHTA and FQGTGA. The CDR3: CASSLSGLAGGGETQYF. The CDR3 DNA reads as TGTGCCAGCAGCCTGTCGGGACTAGCGGGAGGAGGAGAGACCCAGTACTTC.

This clone was observed a single time. This sequence joins TRBV5-1 and TRBJ2-1; the match to TRBD2 covers 10 bases. The CDR3 contains 16 residues. The J segment lost 5 bases and the V segment lost 2 bases, leaving 7 bases of the junction unmatched. Germline values: CDR1 SGHRS, CDR2 YFSETQ. CDR3 in DNA: TGCGCCAGCAGCTTCTCTAGCGGGAGCAGTAACAATGAGCAGTTCTTC. It codes for CASSFSSGSSNNEQFF.

Turning to this clone: Other DNA sequences from this sample encode an identical CDR3 as well. V and J are TRBV5-4 and TRBJ2-7; TRBD1 matches 9 bases. Germline V gene sequence: CDR1 SGHNT, CDR2 YYREEE (reference sequence). V trimming: 1 base; J trimming: 5 bases; junction bases outside the gene matches: 1. This CDR3 is 13 amino acids long. CDR3 in DNA: TGTGCCAGCAGCTTGACAGGGGGCAACGAGCAGTACTTC. Amino acid sequence: CASSLTGGNEQYF.

V gene TRBV4-1 combines with J gene TRBJ2-5; TRBD1 matches at 9 bases. From germline, CDR1 is MGHRA and CDR2 YSYEKL. The CDR3 totals 16 residues. V lost 6 bases, J lost 3 bases, and 11 bases stayed unmatched. CDR3 nucleotides: TGCGCCAGCAGTCTTGGGACAGGGAGGCTTAAAGAGACCCAGTACTTC. Translated: CASSLGTGRLKETQYF.

V usage is TRBV27 and J usage is TRBJ2-1; 7 nucleotides line up with TRBD2. The V and J ends lost 4 bases and 4 bases, in that order; junction bases with no gene match: 10. CDR3 length: 16 residues. Germline V lookup: CDR1 MNHEY, CDR2 SMNVEV (reference sequence). This CDR3 reads CASSYIAGQNYNEQFF. CDR3 DNA: TGTGCCAGCAGTTATATAGCGGGCCAGAATTACAATGAGCAGTTCTTC.

The chain couples TRBV2 to TRBJ1-1; perhaps TRBD1 as D (5 bases). This CDR3 comprises 12 residues. Germline V gene data show CDR1 as SNHLY and CDR2 as FYNNEI. V was pared by 10 bases and J by 5 bases, with 14 bases between. In DNA, the CDR3 is TGTGCCATCGGGCAGGGAGGGACTGAAGCTTTCTTT. It specifies CAIGQGGTEAFF.

The rearrangement links TRBV5-1 to TRBJ2-3, with D perhaps TRBD2 (6 bases). The germline V gene has CDR1 SGHRS and CDR2 YFSETQ. This CDR3 region has 14 residues. V lost 6 bases, J lost 4 bases, and 15 bases lay in between. CDR3 in DNA: TGCGCCAGCACGGGGCAGGGACTCGCAGATACGCAGTATTTT. Translating gives CASTGQGLADTQYF.

The chain combines TRBV3-1 (or the pseudogene TRBV3-2) with TRBJ1-3; D remains unclear. Looked up from germline, CDR1 is LGHDT and CDR2 is YNNKEL (reference sequence). This CDR3 spans 14 amino acids. Trimming cost V 4 bases and J 0 bases, with 7 bases left between them. The CDR3 protein is CASSPSVSGNTIYF. CDR3 coding DNA: TGTGCCAGCAGCCCCTCAGTCTCTGGAAACACCATATATTTT.

The chain has TRBV30 and TRBJ2-7, with D perhaps assigned TRBD1 or TRBD2 (5 bases each). Germline V CDR1 and CDR2: GTSNPN, SVGIG (reference sequence). This CDR3 region has 15 residues. Between the trimmed V and J ends, which lost 7 bases and 6 bases, there was a span of 25 bases. DNA for the CDR3: TGTGCCTCTAATCCTAGAGGGACCCGTGTCCTCGAGCAGTACTTC. This codes for CASNPRGTRVLEQYF.

V and J are TRBV9 and TRBJ1-6, with D maybe TRBD1 (5 bases). The CDR3 is made up of 21 amino acids. In germline, CDR1 is SGDLS, CDR2 YYNGEE. V was trimmed by 4 bases and J by 0 bases, leaving 26 bases between them. The CDR3 region has the DNA TGTGCCAGCAGCCCCTCTGTAGGGCCAGGGAGAGCTAGCTCCTATAATTCACCCCTCCACTTT. It is translated as CASSPSVGPGRASSYNSPLHF.

The chain recombines TRBV4-2 with TRBJ1-2; 8 positions match TRBD1. V dropped 0 bases and J dropped 2; count of bases not matched to a gene: 5. CDR1 is LGHNA, CDR2 YNFKEQ, per germline. The CDR3 totals 16 residues. The CDR3 region is CASSQDGSGGNYGYTF. For the CDR3, the DNA is TGTGCCAGCAGCCAAGATGGTTCAGGGGGCAACTATGGCTACACCTTC.

CDR3 amino acids: CASSLPHGEQYF. The CDR3 coding sequence is TGTGCCAGCAGTTTACCCCATGGGGAGCAGTACTTC. The V gene is TRBV27, the J gene TRBJ2-7; D gene ambiguous. This CDR3 spans 12 amino acids. Germline loops: CDR1 MNHEY, CDR2 SMNVEV (reference sequence). Trimming stripped 2 bases from V and 7 bases from J, with 9 bases between.

The chain couples TRBV3-1 (or the pseudogene TRBV3-2) to TRBJ1-2; D remains ambiguous. From germline, CDR1 is LGHDT and CDR2 YNNKEL (reference sequence). CDR3 length: 11 residues. The V gene lost 4 bases and the J gene lost 9 bases, with 9 bases spanning the gap. The CDR3 sequence: CASSPPPRYTF. The CDR3 DNA sequence: TGTGCCAGCAGCCCACCGCCACGCTACACCTTC.